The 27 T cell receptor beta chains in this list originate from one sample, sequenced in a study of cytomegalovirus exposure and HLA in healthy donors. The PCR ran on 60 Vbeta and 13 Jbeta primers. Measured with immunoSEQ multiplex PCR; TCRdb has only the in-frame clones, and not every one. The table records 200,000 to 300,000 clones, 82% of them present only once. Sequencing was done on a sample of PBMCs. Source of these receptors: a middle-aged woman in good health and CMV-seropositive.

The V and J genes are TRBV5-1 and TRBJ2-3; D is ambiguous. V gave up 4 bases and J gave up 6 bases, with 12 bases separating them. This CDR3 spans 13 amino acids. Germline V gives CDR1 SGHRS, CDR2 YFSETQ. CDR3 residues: CASSPSASDTQYF. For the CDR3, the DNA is TGCGCCAGCAGCCCATCAGCGTCTGATACGCAGTATTTT.

CDR3: CASSLGVGSSGNTIYF. The DNA of the CDR3 is TGTGCCAGCAGCTTAGGGGTAGGGAGCTCTGGAAACACCATATATTTT. The gene calls are TRBV7-8 and TRBJ1-3; D unresolved. The CDR3 has 16 amino acids. V gave up 1 base and J gave up 0 bases, with 10 bases separating them. The germline V gene has CDR1 SGHVS and CDR2 FQNEAQ.

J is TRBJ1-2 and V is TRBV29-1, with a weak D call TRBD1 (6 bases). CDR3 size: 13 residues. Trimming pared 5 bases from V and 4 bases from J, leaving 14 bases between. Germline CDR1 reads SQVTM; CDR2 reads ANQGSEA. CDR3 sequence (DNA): TGCAGCGTTTCAGCAGGGGACCTCTATGGCTACACCTTC. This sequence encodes CSVSAGDLYGYTF. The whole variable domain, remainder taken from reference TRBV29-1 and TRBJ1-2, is SAVISQKPSRDICQRGTSLTIQCQVDSQVTMMFWYRQQPGQSLTLIATANQGSEATYESGFVIDKFPISRPNLTFSTLTVSNMSPEDSSIYLCSVSAGDLYGYTFGSGTRLTVV.

CDR3 in DNA: TGTGCCAGCTACCAATCCGGGACAGGGTATCAGCCCCAGCATTTT. It yields the protein CASYQSGTGYQPQHF. V and J are TRBV28 and TRBJ1-5, with 9 bases lining up with TRBD1. Trimming at V came to 8 bases and at J to 5 bases, leaving 10 bases not matched to a gene. Germline CDR1 MDHEN, CDR2 SYDVKM. This CDR3 comprises 15 residues.

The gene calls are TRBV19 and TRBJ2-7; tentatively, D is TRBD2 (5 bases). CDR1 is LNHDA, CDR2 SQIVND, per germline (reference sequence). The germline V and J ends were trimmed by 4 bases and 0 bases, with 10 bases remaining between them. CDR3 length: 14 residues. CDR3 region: CASSTLASSYEQYF. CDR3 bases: TGTGCCAGTAGTACCCTAGCCAGCTCCTACGAGCAGTACTTC.

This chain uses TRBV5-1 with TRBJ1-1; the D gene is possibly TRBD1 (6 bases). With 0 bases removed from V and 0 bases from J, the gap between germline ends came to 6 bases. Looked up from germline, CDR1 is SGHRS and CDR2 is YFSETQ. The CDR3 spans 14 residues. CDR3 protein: CASSLGQVNTEAFF. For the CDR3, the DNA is TGCGCCAGCAGCTTGGGACAGGTGAACACTGAAGCTTTCTTT.

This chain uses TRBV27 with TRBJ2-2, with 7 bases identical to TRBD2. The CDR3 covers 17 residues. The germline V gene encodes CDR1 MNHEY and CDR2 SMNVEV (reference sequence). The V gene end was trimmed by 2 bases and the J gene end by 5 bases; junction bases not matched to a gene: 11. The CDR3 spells CASSLNFGGGRTGELFF. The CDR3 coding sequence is TGTGCCAGCAGTTTAAATTTTGGGGGAGGGCGAACCGGGGAGCTGTTTTTT.

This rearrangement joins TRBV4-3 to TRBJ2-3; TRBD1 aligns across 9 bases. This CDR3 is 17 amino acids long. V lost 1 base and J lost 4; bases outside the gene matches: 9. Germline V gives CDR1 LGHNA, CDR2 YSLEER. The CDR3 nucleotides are TGCGCCAGCAGCCAAGTGGGAGACAGGGGGTTCGCAGATACGCAGTATTTT. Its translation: CASSQVGDRGFADTQYF.

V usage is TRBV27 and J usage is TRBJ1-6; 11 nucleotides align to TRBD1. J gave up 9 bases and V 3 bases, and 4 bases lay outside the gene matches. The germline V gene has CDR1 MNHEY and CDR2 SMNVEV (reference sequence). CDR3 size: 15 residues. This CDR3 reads CASSFTGTGGSPLHF. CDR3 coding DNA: TGTGCCAGCAGTTTCACCGGGACAGGGGGTTCACCCCTCCACTTT.

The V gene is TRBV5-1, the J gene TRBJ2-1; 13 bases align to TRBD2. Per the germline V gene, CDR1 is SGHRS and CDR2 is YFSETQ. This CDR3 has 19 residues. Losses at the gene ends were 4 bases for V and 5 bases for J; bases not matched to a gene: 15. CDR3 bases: TGCGCCAGCAGCCCTAGGACTAGCGGGAGTCTGTTAGGTGACAATGAGCAGTTCTTC. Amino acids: CASSPRTSGSLLGDNEQFF.

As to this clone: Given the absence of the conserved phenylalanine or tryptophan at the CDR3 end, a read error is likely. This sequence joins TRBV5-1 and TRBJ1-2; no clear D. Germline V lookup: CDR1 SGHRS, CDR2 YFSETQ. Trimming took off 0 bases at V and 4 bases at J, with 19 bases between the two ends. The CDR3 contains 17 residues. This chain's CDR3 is CASSLGGGVMDLYGYTS. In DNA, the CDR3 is TGCGCCAGCAGCTTGGGGGGAGGAGTGATGGACCTCTATGGCTACACCTCC.

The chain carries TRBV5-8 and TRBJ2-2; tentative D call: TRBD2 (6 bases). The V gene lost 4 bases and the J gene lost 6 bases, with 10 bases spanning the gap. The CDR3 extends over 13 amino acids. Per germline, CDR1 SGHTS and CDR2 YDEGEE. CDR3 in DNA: TGTGCCAGCAGCCTACTAGCCCCCGGGGAGCTGTTTTTT. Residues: CASSLLAPGELFF.

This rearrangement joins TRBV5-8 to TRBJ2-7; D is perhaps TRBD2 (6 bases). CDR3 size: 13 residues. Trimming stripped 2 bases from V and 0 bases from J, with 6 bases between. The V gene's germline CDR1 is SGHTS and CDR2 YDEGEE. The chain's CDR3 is CASSFGGSYEQYF. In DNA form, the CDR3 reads TGTGCCAGCAGCTTCGGGGGCTCCTACGAGCAGTACTTC.

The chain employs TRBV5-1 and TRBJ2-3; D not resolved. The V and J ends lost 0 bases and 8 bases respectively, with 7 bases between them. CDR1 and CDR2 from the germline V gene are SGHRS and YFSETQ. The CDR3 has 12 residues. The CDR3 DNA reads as TGCGCCAGCAGCTTGGACCCGGGTACGCAGTATTTT. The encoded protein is CASSLDPGTQYF.

As DNA, the CDR3 is TGTGCCAGCAGCTTAACGATAGAAGGGACACCCGACGCTGAAGCTTTCTTT. Protein sequence: CASSLTIEGTPDAEAFF. The chain carries TRBV13 and TRBJ1-1, with D perhaps matching TRBD1 (6 bases). Trimming shortened V by 2 bases and J by 6 bases, and 22 bases separated the two germline ends. The CDR3 extends over 17 amino acids. Looked up from germline, CDR1 is PRHDT and CDR2 is FYEKMQ (reference sequence). Full variable domain (remainder filled in from reference TRBV13 and TRBJ1-1): AAGVIQSPRHLIKEKRETATLKCYPIPRHDTVYWYQQGPGQDPQFLISFYEKMQSDKGSIPDRFSAQQFSDYHSELNMSSLELGDSALYFCASSLTIEGTPDAEAFFGQGTRLTVV.

Here the CDR3 reads CASSWGTGMILFF. Written as DNA, the CDR3 is TGTGCCAGCAGCTGGGGGACAGGAATGATTCTGTTTTTT. This rearrangement joins TRBV5-6 to TRBJ1-4; TRBD1 agrees at 8 bases. Germline trimming cut 3 bases from V and 14 bases from J; bases unmatched to any gene: 9. CDR1 SGHDT and CDR2 YYEEEE come from the germline V gene. The CDR3 loop spans 13 amino acids.

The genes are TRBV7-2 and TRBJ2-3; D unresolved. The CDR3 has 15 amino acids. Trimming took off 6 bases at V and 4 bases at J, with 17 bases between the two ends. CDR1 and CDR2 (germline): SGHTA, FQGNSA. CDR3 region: CASSSGLYGSDTQYF. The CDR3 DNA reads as TGTGCCAGCAGTTCTGGCCTCTACGGGTCAGATACGCAGTATTTT.

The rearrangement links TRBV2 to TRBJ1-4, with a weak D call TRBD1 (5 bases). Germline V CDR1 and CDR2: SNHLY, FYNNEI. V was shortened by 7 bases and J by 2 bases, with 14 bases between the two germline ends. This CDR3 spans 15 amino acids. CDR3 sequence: CASNRRGGTNEKLFF. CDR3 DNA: TGTGCCAGCAACCGACGGGGGGGTACTAATGAAAAACTGTTTTTT.

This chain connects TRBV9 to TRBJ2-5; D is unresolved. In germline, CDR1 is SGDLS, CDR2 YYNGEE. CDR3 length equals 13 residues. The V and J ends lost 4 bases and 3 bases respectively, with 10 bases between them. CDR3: CASSPYLEETQYF. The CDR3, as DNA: TGTGCCAGCAGCCCCTACCTTGAAGAGACCCAGTACTTC.

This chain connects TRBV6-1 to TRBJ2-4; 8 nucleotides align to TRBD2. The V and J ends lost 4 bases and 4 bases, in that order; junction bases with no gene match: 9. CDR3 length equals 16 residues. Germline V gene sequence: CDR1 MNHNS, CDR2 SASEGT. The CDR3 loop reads CASSAPVSGEKNIQYF. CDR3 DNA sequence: TGTGCCAGCAGTGCCCCGGTTAGCGGGGAAAAAAACATTCAGTACTTC.

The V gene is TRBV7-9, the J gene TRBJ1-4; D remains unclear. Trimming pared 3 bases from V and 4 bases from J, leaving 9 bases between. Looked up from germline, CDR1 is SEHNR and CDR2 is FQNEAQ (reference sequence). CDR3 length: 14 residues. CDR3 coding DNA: TGTGCCAGCAGCTTCCCCGGGGTTAATGAAAAACTGTTTTTT. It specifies CASSFPGVNEKLFF.

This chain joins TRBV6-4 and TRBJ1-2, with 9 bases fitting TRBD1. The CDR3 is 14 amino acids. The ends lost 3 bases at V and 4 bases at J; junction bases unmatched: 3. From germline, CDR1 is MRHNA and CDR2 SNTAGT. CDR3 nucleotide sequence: TGTGCCAGCAGTGAAGCGACAGGGGGCTATGGCTACACCTTC. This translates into CASSEATGGYGYTF.

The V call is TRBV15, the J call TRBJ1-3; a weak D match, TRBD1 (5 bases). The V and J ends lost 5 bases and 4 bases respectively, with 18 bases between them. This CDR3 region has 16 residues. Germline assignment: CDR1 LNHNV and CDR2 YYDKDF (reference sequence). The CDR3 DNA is TGTGCCACCAGCTCCTCAGGGTCTCTTCCCGGAAACACCATATATTTT. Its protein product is CATSSSGSLPGNTIYF.

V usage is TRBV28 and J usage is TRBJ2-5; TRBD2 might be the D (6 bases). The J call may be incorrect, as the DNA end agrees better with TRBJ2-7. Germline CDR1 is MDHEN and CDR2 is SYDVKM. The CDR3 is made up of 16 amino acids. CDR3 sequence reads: CASSHPGLPGSYEQYF. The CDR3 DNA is TGTGCCAGCAGTCACCCGGGACTTCCTGGGTCCTACGAGCAGTACTTC.

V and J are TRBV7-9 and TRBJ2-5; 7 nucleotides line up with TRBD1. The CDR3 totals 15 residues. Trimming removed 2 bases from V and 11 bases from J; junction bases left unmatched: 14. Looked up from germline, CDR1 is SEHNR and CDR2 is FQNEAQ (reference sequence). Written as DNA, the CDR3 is TGTGCCAGCAGCTTAACAGGGGCGGCCCGAGGGGAGCAGTACTTC. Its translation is CASSLTGAARGEQYF.

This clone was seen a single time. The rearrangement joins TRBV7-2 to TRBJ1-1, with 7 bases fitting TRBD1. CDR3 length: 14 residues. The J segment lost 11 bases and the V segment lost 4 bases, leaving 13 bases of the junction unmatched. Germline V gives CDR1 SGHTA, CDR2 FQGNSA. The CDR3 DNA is TGTGCCAGCAGCTCACAGGGGTCCCTTGACGGGGCTTTCTTT. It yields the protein CASSSQGSLDGAFF.

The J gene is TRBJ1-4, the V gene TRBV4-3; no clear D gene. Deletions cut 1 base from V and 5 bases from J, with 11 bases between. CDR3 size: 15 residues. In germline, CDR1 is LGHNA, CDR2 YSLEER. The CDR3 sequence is CASSQGTEINEKLFF. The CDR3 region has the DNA TGCGCCAGCAGCCAAGGAACAGAAATAAATGAAAAACTGTTTTTT.